Presented here are 16 T cell receptor beta chains from one specimen sequenced in a study of STAT5B mutations in CD4+ large granular lymphocyte leukemia. The data were produced by immunoSEQ multiplex PCR, yet TCRdb's version contains in-frame clones alone and is incomplete. The profile shows tens of thousands of clones, 65% to 70% of them singletons. The sequencing sample was made of CD4+ T cells from blood buffy coats. These receptors came from a human donor in good health.

The V and J genes are TRBV10-3 and TRBJ2-5; no clear D. V was clipped by 0 bases and J by 2 bases, with 10 bases between them. In germline, CDR1 is ENHRY, CDR2 SYGVKD. The CDR3 is 15 residues long. CDR3 protein: CAISESGRPQETQYF. CDR3 nucleotide sequence: TGTGCCATCAGTGAGTCGGGCAGACCGCAAGAGACCCAGTACTTC.

The chain is built from TRBV11-2 and TRBJ2-3; the match to TRBD1 covers 10 bases. The germline V gene encodes CDR1 SGHAT and CDR2 FQNNGV. V lost 2 bases to trimming and J lost 3 bases; unmatched junction nucleotides: 2. CDR3 size: 15 residues. The CDR3: CASSLLGQGTDTQYF. In nucleotides, the CDR3 is TGTGCCAGCAGCTTATTGGGACAGGGGACAGATACGCAGTATTTT. Full variable domain (remainder filled in from reference TRBV11-2 and TRBJ2-3): EAGVAQSPRYKIIEKRQSVAFWCNPISGHATLYWYQQILGQGPKLLIQFQNNGVVDDSQLPKDRFSAERLKGVDSTLKIQPAKLEDSAVYLCASSLLGQGTDTQYFGPGTRLTVL.

The rearrangement joins TRBV4-3 to TRBJ1-6; D is unresolved. Germline values: CDR1 LGHNA, CDR2 YSLEER. V lost 4 bases and J 2 bases, leaving 9 bases between the germline ends. This CDR3 is built from 15 residues. CDR3 sequence (DNA): TGCGCCAGCAGCCCGGCAGGAGCCTATAATTCACCCCTCCACTTT. Residues: CASSPAGAYNSPLHF.

V usage is TRBV5-5 and J usage is TRBJ1-2; D uncertain. Trimming left V 4 bases short and J 6 bases short, with 16 bases between. Looked up from germline, CDR1 is SGHKS and CDR2 is YYEKEE (reference sequence). This CDR3 is 14 amino acids long. CDR3 sequence: CASSGSFLGDGYTF. CDR3 nucleotide sequence: TGTGCCAGCAGCGGGTCCTTTCTTGGGGATGGCTACACCTTC.

The chain employs TRBV6-1 and TRBJ1-4, with a weak D call TRBD1 (5 bases). With 2 bases removed from V and 5 bases from J, the gap between germline ends came to 15 bases. Germline V gene data show CDR1 as MNHNS and CDR2 as SASEGT. This CDR3 has 16 amino acids. The CDR3 loop reads CASSESQGTNNEKLFF. The CDR3 region has the DNA TGTGCCAGCAGTGAAAGTCAAGGGACCAACAATGAAAAACTGTTTTTT.

The chain couples TRBV12-1 to TRBJ2-7; the D segment call TRBD1 is taken from the table without a DNA check. TRBV12-1 is recorded as a pseudogene. This CDR3 is built from 18 residues. The CDR3 here is CASSGPCPRDRGPYEQYF. The DNA for the CDR3 is TGTGCCAGCAGCGGCCCATGTCCCCGGGACAGGGGACCTTACGAGCAGTACTTC.

This clone came up once. V and J are TRBV27 and TRBJ1-2, with D perhaps matching TRBD1 (6 bases). Germline CDR1 reads MNHEY; CDR2 reads SMNVEV (reference sequence). The length of the CDR3 is 16 residues. The ends were cut back, 3 bases at V and 4 bases at J, with 18 bases in the middle. For the CDR3, the DNA is TGTGCCAGCAGTTTGAGCGCGGTCGGGGGGCTCTATGGCTACACCTTC. As protein: CASSLSAVGGLYGYTF.

CDR3 bases: TGTGCCACCACTCTCCGGACCGGCACAGATACGCAGTATTTT. Residues: CATTLRTGTDTQYF. The chain combines TRBV19 with TRBJ2-3; D gene unclear. Trimming pared 10 bases from V and 1 base from J, leaving 15 bases between. The CDR3 covers 14 residues. CDR1 and CDR2 (germline): LNHDA, SQIVND (reference sequence).

V gene TRBV4-1 combines with J gene TRBJ1-3; unclear D gene. Between the trimmed V and J ends, which lost 1 base and 4 bases, there was a span of 8 bases. Germline V CDR1 and CDR2: MGHRA, YSYEKL. This CDR3 has 14 amino acids. The CDR3 nucleotides are TGCGCCAGCAGCCAAGCAGGCCCCGGAAACACCATATATTTT. This translates into CASSQAGPGNTIYF.

The chain is built from TRBV5-5 and TRBJ1-6; TRBD1 matches 8 bases. The CDR3 contains 15 residues. Germline values: CDR1 SGHKS, CDR2 YYEKEE (reference sequence). The V segment lost 4 bases and the J segment 6 bases; nucleotides outside the gene matches: 6. CDR3 residues: CASSPTGVINSPLHF. CDR3 nucleotides: TGTGCCAGCAGCCCGACAGGGGTTATTAATTCACCCCTCCACTTT.

The V gene is TRBV9, the J gene TRBJ1-5, with a weak D call TRBD1 (6 bases). In germline, CDR1 is SGDLS, CDR2 YYNGEE. Trimming removed 1 base at V and 4 bases at J, with 12 bases between. The CDR3 runs 15 residues. The CDR3 loop is CASSVNGQFNQPQHF. In nucleotides, the CDR3 is TGTGCCAGCAGCGTAAACGGACAGTTTAATCAGCCCCAGCATTTT.

This clone appeared a few times. This chain links TRBV2 with TRBJ1-4; 9 bases map to TRBD1. The trim removed 8 bases at V and 7 bases at J, leaving 11 bases unmatched. This CDR3 is built from 15 residues. Germline assignment: CDR1 SNHLY and CDR2 FYNNEI. The CDR3, as DNA: TGTGCCAGCTCAAGGGACAGGGTCGGGAGTGAAAAACTGTTTTTT. This sequence encodes CASSRDRVGSEKLFF.

The chain carries TRBV7-8 and TRBJ1-5; D not resolved. V lost 5 bases, J lost 0 bases, and 8 bases lay in between. In germline, CDR1 is SGHVS, CDR2 FQNEAQ. The CDR3 has 14 residues. Written as DNA, the CDR3 is TGTGCCAGCAGCCAGGCCAGTAGCAATCAGCCCCAGCATTTT. Protein sequence: CASSQASSNQPQHF.

This clone was counted between two and nine times. The V and J genes are TRBV19 and TRBJ1-2; no definite D call. There are 14 residues in the CDR3. Germline values: CDR1 LNHDA, CDR2 SQIVND (reference sequence). Trimming stripped 3 bases from V and 4 bases from J, with 12 bases between. The CDR3 reads CASSMEGLGYGYTF. CDR3 in DNA: TGTGCCAGTAGTATGGAGGGATTGGGCTATGGCTACACCTTC.

J is TRBJ1-6 and V is TRBV7-6, with 9 bases that match TRBD1. V was pared by 6 bases and J by 10 bases, with 10 bases of the junction left unmatched. CDR1 and CDR2 (germline): SGHVS, FNYEAQ. The CDR3 totals 15 residues. This chain's CDR3 is CASRPDRGAGSPLHF. For the CDR3, the DNA is TGTGCCAGCAGGCCCGACAGGGGGGCGGGCTCACCCCTCCACTTT.

The CDR3 loop reads CASRPGQSNYGYTF. CDR3 DNA: TGCGCCAGCAGGCCCGGACAGTCTAACTATGGCTACACCTTC. The chain uses TRBV10-2 and TRBJ1-2; maybe TRBD1 (6 bases). Germline V gives CDR1 WSHSY, CDR2 SAAADI. This CDR3 is 14 amino acids long. V was trimmed by 6 bases and J by 0 bases, leaving 11 bases between them.